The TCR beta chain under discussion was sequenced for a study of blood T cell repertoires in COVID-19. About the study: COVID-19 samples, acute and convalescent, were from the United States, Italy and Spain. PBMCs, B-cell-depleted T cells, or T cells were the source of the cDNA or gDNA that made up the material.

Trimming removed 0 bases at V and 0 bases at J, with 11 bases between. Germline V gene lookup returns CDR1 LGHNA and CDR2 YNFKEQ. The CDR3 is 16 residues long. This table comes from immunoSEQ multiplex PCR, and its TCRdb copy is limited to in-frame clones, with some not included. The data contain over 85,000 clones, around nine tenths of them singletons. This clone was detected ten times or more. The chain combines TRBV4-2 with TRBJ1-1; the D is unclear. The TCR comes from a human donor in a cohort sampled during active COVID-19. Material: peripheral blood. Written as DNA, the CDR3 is TGTGCCAGCAGCCAAGATGACGAGCGTTTGAACACTGAAGCTTTCTTT. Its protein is CASSQDDERLNTEAFF.